The 20 T cell receptor beta chains in this list originate from one sample, sequenced in a study of blood T cell repertoires in COVID-19. The data were produced by immunoSEQ multiplex PCR, yet TCRdb's version contains in-frame clones alone and is incomplete. The sample includes around 300,000 clones, approximately 89% of them seen just once. Sequencing was carried out using PBMCs or T cells enriched from blood (not recorded which). The receptors stem from a woman aged 18-29 years who had recovered from COVID-19.

The chain links TRBV12-5 to TRBJ1-4, with no clear D. In germline, CDR1 is LGHNT, CDR2 FRNRAP. Trimming took 1 base from V and 8 from J, leaving 17 bases between them. The length of the CDR3 is 16 residues. CDR3 region: CASGLEPSYYWEKLFF. Written as DNA, the CDR3 is TGTGCTAGTGGTTTGGAACCCTCGTACTATTGGGAAAAACTGTTTTTT.

The chain uses TRBV2 and TRBJ1-3; unclear D gene. The germline V gene encodes CDR1 SNHLY and CDR2 FYNNEI. This CDR3 is 14 amino acids long. V lost 3 bases, J lost 0 bases, and 6 bases lay in between. This CDR3 reads CASSDRVSGNTIYF. The CDR3 nucleotides are TGTGCCAGCAGTGACCGGGTCTCTGGAAACACCATATATTTT.

CDR3 nucleotides: TGTGCCAGCTCACCATCGAGGGCAGGAAACACCATATATTTT. It encodes CASSPSRAGNTIYF. The chain combines TRBV18 with TRBJ1-3, with D unresolved. V dropped 2 bases and J dropped 4 bases, with 9 bases sitting between them. The CDR3 runs 14 residues. CDR1 and CDR2 from the germline V gene are KGHSH and LQKENI.

The chain's CDR3 is CASTVREGKNFYGYTF. In DNA, the CDR3 is TGTGCCAGCACGGTCCGGGAGGGAAAGAACTTCTATGGCTACACCTTC. V gene TRBV28 combines with J gene TRBJ1-2; D remains ambiguous. V was cut by 7 bases and J by 4 bases, with 22 bases left in between. This CDR3 spans 16 amino acids. The germline V gene has CDR1 MDHEN and CDR2 SYDVKM.

The genes are TRBV5-4 and TRBJ2-7; D might be TRBD1 (6 bases). This CDR3 is 15 amino acids long. V was clipped by 4 bases and J by 0 bases, with 14 bases between them. Germline V CDR1 and CDR2: SGHNT, YYREEE (reference sequence). The CDR3 DNA reads TGTGCCAGCAGCGGGCCTGGGGGCATCTCCTACGAGCAGTACTTC. It encodes CASSGPGGISYEQYF.

The V and J genes are TRBV27 and TRBJ2-7; 9 nucleotides match TRBD1. J was trimmed by 5 bases and V by 3 bases; bases with no gene match: 5. CDR1 is MNHEY and CDR2 is SMNVEV in the germline V gene (reference sequence). The CDR3 is 14 residues long. In nucleotides, the CDR3 is TGTGCCAGCAGTTTCAGACAGGGGGACAACGAGCAGTACTTC. This codes for CASSFRQGDNEQYF.

The V and J genes are TRBV25-1 and TRBJ1-1; D may be TRBD1 (5 bases). Trimming pared 2 bases from V and 11 bases from J, leaving 18 bases between. The CDR3 totals 14 residues. CDR1 is MGHDK, CDR2 SYGVNS, per germline. The DNA for the CDR3 is TGTGCCAGCAGTGAACAACTTTGGGGGGAAGGGGCTTTCTTT. It is translated as CASSEQLWGEGAFF.

The chain recombines TRBV15 with TRBJ2-1; 9 nucleotides agree with TRBD1. Trimming took 3 bases from V and 3 from J; bases not matched to a gene: 3. Germline V gives CDR1 LNHNV, CDR2 YYDKDF (reference sequence). There are 15 residues in the CDR3. The DNA of the CDR3 is TGTGCCACCAGCAGGAGGACAGGGGACTACAATGAGCAGTTCTTC. It encodes CATSRRTGDYNEQFF.

The V gene is TRBV15, the J gene TRBJ1-2; D is possibly TRBD1 (5 bases). CDR3 length: 15 residues. Germline V gives CDR1 LNHNV, CDR2 YYDKDF (reference sequence). Trimming took 1 base from V and 2 from J, leaving 11 bases between them. CDR3 in DNA: TGTGCCACCAGCAGAGGGGGCAGCCCAAACTATGGCTACACCTTC. As protein: CATSRGGSPNYGYTF.

The V call is TRBV9, the J call TRBJ2-2; 10 bases line up with TRBD2. V trimming: 2 bases; J trimming: 4 bases; junction bases outside the gene matches: 5. From germline, CDR1 is SGDLS and CDR2 YYNGEE. The CDR3 totals 16 residues. CDR3 sequence reads: CASSVEREGGTGELFF. CDR3 in DNA: TGTGCCAGCAGCGTGGAGCGGGAGGGTGGCACCGGGGAGCTGTTTTTT.

V is TRBV6-2 or TRBV6-3 and J is TRBJ2-7; 7 positions agree with TRBD2. CDR1 is MNHEY and CDR2 is SVGEGT in the germline V gene. J was trimmed by 5 bases and V by 2 bases; bases with no gene match: 9. This CDR3 has 15 residues. CDR3 protein: CASSYTGRGKDEQYF. CDR3 in DNA: TGTGCCAGCAGTTACACTGGGCGGGGGAAGGACGAGCAGTACTTC.

This clone was seen only a few times. CDR3 loop: CASSPSVENYGYTF. The CDR3 region has the DNA TGTGCCAGCAGCCCCTCGGTGGAGAACTATGGCTACACCTTC. The V and J genes are TRBV9 and TRBJ1-2; D ambiguous. Looked up from germline, CDR1 is SGDLS and CDR2 is YYNGEE. Trimming stripped 4 bases from V and 2 bases from J, with 12 bases between. CDR3 length: 14 amino acids.

The gene calls are TRBV18 and TRBJ2-3; 9 nucleotides line up with TRBD2. Germline V lookup: CDR1 KGHSH, CDR2 LQKENI. The CDR3 has 15 residues. V lost 2 bases to trimming and J lost 6 bases; unmatched junction nucleotides: 6. In nucleotides, the CDR3 is TGTGCCAGCTCACCAGGCGGGGGGGCCGGTGATACGCAGTATTTT. Protein sequence: CASSPGGGAGDTQYF.

The chain combines TRBV30 with TRBJ2-7, with D perhaps TRBD1 (5 bases). Germline lookup yields CDR1 GTSNPN and CDR2 SVGIG (reference sequence). Between the trimmed V and J ends, which lost 5 bases and 2 bases, there was a span of 22 bases. This CDR3 is built from 16 residues. The CDR3 region is CAWAKGQVERTYEQYF. CDR3 DNA sequence: TGTGCCTGGGCAAAAGGACAAGTGGAACGGACCTACGAGCAGTACTTC.

The chain employs TRBV2 and TRBJ2-1, with a weak D call TRBD2 (6 bases). The V gene's germline CDR1 is SNHLY and CDR2 FYNNEI. Trimming left V 0 bases short and J 3 bases short, with 12 bases between. This CDR3 spans 16 amino acids. DNA for the CDR3: TGTGCCAGCAGTGAAGCGCGGAGCGGGCGCTACAATGAGCAGTTCTTC. This translates into CASSEARSGRYNEQFF.

CDR3 sequence (DNA): TGTGCCATCAGTGAGGGACAGCGCTATGGCTACACCTTC. Its translation is CAISEGQRYGYTF. The J gene is TRBJ1-2, the V gene TRBV10-3, with D possibly matching TRBD1 (6 bases). Trimming cost V 2 bases and J 4 bases, with 8 bases left between them. Germline CDR1 reads ENHRY; CDR2 reads SYGVKD. This CDR3 is 13 amino acids long.

Note on this clone: Given a much more abundant clone one base away, this may be a read error. The V and J genes are TRBV7-2 and TRBJ2-7; D may be TRBD2 (6 bases). The V end was cut by 3 bases, the J end by 4 bases, with 10 bases between. Germline CDR1 SGHTA, CDR2 FQGNSA. The CDR3 has 13 amino acids. The CDR3 is CASSLASEYEQYF. The CDR3 DNA reads TGTGCCAGCAGCTTGGCTAGCGAGTACGAGCAGTACTTC.

This clone occurred once. The gene calls are TRBV5-1 and TRBJ2-5; TRBD2 matches at 9 bases. The CDR3 spans 16 residues. Unmatched junction bases numbered 13, after V lost 6 bases and J lost 4 bases. Germline V gives CDR1 SGHRS, CDR2 YFSETQ. The CDR3 bases are TGCGCCAGCAACGAGCTGGGCGGGAGGGCCCGAGAGACCCAGTACTTC. Its protein is CASNELGGRARETQYF.

V gene TRBV27 combines with J gene TRBJ2-5; 11 positions match TRBD1. The CDR3 loop spans 16 amino acids. Germline assignment: CDR1 MNHEY and CDR2 SMNVEV (reference sequence). Unmatched junction bases numbered 10, after V lost 6 bases and J lost 4 bases. CDR3 in DNA: TGTGCCAGCAGCCCCGTCGGGACAGGGGGTATAGAGACCCAGTACTTC. Translating gives CASSPVGTGGIETQYF.

The J gene is TRBJ2-7, the V gene TRBV28; maybe TRBD1 (7 bases). Deletions cut 6 bases from V and 0 bases from J, with 15 bases between. CDR1 and CDR2 from the germline V gene are MDHEN and SYDVKM. This CDR3 contains 15 residues. Written as DNA, the CDR3 is TGTGCCAGCAGCCCCGACAGGGAGGTCTCCTACGAGCAGTACTTC. Residues: CASSPDREVSYEQYF. Drawing the rest from reference TRBV28 and TRBJ2-7, the complete variable domain is DVKVTQSSRYLVKRTGEKVFLECVQDMDHENMFWYRQDPGLGLRLIYFSYDVKMKEKGDIPEGYSVSREKKERFSLILESASTNQTSMYLCASSPDREVSYEQYFGPGTRLTVT.